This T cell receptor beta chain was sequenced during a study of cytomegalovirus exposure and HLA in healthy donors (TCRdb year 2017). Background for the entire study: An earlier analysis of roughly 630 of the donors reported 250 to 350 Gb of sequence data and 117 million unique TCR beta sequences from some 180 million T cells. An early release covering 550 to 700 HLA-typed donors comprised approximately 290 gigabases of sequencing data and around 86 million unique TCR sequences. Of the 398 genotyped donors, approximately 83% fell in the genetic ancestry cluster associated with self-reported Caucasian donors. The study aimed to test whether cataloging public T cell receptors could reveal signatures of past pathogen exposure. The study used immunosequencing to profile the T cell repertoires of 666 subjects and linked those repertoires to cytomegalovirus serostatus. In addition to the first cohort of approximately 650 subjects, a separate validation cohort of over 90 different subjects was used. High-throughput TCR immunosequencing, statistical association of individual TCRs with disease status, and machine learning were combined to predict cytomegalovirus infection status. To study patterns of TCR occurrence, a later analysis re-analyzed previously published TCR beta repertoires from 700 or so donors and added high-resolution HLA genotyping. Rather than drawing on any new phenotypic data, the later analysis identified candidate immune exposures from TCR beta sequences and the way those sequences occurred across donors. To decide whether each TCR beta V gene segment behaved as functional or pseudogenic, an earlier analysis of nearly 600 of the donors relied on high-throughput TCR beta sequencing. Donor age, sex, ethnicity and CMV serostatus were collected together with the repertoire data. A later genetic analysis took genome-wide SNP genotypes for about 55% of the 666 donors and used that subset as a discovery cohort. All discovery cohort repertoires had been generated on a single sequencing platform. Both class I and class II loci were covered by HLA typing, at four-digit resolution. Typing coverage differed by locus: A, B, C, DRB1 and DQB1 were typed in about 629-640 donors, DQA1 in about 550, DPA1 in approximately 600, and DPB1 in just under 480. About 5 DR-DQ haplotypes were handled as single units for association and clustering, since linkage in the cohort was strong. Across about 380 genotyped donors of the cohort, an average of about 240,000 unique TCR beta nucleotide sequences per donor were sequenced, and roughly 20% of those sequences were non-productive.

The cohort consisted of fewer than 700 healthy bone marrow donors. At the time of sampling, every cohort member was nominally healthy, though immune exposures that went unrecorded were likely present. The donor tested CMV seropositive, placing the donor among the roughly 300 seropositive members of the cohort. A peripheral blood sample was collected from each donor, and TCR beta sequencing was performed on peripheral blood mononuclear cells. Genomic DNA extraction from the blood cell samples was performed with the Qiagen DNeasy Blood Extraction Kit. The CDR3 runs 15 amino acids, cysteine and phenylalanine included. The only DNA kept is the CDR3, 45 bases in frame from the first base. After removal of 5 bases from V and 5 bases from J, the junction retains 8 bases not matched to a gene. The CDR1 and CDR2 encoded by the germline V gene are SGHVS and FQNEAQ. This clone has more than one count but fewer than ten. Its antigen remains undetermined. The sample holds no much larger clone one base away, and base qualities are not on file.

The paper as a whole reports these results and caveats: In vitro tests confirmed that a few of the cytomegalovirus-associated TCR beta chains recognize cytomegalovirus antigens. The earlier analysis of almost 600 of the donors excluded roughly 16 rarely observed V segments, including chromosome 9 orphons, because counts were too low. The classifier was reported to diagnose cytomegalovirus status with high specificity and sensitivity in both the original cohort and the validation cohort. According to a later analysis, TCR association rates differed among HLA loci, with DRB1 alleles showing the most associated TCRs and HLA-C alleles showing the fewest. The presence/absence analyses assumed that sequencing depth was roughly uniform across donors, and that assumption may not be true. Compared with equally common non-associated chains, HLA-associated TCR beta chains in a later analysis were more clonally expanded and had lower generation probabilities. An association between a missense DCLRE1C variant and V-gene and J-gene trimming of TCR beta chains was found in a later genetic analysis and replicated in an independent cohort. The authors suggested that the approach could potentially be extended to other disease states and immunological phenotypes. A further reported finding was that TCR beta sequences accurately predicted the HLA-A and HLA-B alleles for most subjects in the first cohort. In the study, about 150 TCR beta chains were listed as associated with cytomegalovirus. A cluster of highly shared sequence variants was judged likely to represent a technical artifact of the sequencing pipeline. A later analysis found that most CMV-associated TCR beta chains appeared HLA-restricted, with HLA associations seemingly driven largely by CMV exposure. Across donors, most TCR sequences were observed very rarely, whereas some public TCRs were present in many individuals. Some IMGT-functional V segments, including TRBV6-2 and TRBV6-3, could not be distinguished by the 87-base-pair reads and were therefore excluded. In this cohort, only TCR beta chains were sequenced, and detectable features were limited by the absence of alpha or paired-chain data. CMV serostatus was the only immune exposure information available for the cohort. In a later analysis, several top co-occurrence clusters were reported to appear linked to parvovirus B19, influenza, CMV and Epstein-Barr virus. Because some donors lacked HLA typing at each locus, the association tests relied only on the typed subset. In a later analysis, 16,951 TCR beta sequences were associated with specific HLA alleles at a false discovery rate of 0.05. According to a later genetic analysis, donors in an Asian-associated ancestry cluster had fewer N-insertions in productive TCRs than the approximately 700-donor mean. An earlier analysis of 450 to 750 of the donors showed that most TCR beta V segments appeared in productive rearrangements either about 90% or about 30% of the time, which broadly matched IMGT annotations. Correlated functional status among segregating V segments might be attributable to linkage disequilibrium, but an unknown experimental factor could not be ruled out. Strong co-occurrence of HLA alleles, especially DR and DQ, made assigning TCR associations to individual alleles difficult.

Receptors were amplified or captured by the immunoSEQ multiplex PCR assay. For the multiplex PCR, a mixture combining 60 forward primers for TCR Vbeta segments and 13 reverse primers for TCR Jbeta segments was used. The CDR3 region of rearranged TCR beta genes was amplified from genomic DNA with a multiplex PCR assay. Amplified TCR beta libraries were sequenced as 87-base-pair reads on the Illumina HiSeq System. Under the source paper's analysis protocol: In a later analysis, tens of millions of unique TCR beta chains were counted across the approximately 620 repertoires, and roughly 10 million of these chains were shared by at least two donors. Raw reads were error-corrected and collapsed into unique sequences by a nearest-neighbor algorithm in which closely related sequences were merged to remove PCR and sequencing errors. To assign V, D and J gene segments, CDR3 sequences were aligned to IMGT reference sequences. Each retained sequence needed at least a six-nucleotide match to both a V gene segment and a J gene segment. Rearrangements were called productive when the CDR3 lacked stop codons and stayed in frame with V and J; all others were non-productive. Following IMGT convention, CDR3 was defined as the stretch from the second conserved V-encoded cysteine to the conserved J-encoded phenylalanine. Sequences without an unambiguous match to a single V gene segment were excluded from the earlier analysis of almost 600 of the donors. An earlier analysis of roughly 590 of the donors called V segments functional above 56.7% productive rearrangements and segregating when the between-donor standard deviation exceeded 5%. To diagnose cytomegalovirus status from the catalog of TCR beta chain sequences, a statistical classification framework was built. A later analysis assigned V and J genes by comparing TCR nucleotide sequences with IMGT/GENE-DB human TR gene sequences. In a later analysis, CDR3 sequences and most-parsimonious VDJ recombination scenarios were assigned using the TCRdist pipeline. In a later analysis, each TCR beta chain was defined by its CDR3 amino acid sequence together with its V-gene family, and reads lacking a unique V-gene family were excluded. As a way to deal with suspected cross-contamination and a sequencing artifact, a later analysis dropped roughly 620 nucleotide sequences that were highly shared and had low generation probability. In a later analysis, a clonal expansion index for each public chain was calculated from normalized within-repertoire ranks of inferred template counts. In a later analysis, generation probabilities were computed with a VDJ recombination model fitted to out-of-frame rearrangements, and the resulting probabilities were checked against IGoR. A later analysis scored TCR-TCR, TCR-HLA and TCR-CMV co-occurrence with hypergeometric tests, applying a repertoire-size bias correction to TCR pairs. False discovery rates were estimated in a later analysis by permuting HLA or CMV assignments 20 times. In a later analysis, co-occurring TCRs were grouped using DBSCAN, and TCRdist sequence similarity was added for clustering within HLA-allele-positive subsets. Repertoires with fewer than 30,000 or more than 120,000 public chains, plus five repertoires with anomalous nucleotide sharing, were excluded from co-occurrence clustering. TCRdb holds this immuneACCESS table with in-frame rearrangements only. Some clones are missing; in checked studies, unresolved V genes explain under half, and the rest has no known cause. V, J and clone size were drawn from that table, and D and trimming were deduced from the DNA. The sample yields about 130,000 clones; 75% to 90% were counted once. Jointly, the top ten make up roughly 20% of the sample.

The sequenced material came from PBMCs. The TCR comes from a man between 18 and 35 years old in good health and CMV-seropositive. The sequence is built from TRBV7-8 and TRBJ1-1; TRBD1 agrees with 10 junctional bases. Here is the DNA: TGTGCCAGCAGCCCCAACGGACAGGGGGTGACTGAAGCTTTCTTT. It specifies CASSPNGQGVTEAFF.